This TCR beta chain was recorded in a study of blood T cell repertoires in COVID-19. Study details: Samples representing acute and convalescent COVID-19 were sourced from the United States, Italy and Spain. In each case, the material was cDNA or gDNA derived from T cells, B-cell-depleted T cells, or PBMCs.

CDR3 length: 15 amino acids. Losses at the gene ends were 4 bases for V and 7 bases for J; bases not matched to a gene: 7. Germline CDR1 SGHTA, CDR2 FQGNSA. As originally analysed: Quantification of nucleated cells was approximated via reference gene primer amplification. Produced via immunoSEQ multiplex PCR; TCRdb's table is partial and in-frame only. Clonal size and the V and J genes are those of that table, whereas D and trimming came from the DNA. This sample has about 64,000 clones; around 86% occur once, and the top ten carry around 12%. The specimen sequenced was peripheral blood. The sequence was collected from a human donor in a cohort sampled during active COVID-19. The chain employs TRBV7-2 and TRBJ2-4; TRBD2 aligns across 10 bases. The CDR3 nucleotides read TGTGCCAGCAGCTACCAGCGGGGGGGCCCGAACATTCAGTACTTC. This translates into CASSYQRGGPNIQYF. The full variable domain, completed using reference TRBV7-2 and TRBJ2-4, is GAGVSQSPSNKVTEKGKDVELRCDPISGHTALYWYRQSLGQGLEFLIYFQGNSAPDKSGLPSDRFSAERTGGSVSTLTIQRTQQEDSAVYLCASSYQRGGPNIQYFGAGTRLSVL.